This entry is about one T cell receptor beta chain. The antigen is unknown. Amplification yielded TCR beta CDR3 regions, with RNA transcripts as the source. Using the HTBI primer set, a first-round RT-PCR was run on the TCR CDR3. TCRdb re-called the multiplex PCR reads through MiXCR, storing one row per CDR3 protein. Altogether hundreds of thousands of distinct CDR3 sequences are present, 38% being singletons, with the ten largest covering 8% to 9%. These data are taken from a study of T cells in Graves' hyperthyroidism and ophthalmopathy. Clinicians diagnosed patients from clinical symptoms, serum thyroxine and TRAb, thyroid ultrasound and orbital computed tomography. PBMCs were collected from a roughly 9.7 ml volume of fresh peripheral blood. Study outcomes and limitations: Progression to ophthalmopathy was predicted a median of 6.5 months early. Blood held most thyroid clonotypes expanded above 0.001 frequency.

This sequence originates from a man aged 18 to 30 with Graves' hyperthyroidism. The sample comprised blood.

The CDR3 spells CASSDRTGTSYEQYF. Here the CDR3 DNA reads TGTGCCAGCAGCGACAGGACAGGTACCTCCTACGAGCAGTACTTC. The chain is built from TRBV6-5 and TRBJ2-7; 7 bases agree with TRBD1. This CDR3 has 15 amino acids. The germline V gene encodes CDR1 MNHEY and CDR2 SVGAGI. With V trimmed by 6 bases and J by 0 bases, 8 bases remained unmatched.